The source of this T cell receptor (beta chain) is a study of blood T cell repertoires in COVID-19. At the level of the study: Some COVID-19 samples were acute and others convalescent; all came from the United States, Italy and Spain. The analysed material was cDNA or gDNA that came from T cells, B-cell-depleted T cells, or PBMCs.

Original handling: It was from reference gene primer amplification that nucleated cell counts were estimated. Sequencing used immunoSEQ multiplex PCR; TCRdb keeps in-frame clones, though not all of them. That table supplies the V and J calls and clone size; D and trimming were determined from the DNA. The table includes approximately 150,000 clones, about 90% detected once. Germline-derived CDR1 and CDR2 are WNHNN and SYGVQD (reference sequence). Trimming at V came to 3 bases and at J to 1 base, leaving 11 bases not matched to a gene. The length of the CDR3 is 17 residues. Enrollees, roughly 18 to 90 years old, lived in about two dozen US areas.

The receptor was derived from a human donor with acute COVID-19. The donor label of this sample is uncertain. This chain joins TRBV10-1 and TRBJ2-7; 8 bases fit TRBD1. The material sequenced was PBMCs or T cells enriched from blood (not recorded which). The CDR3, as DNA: TGCGCCAGCAGTGATAAGAGAGGGGGGACAGGATCCTACGAGCAGTACTTC. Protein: CASSDKRGGTGSYEQYF.